This T cell receptor beta chain was identified during a study of monozygotic twins with inflammatory bowel disease. The CDR3 has 12 amino acids. CDR1 and CDR2 from the germline V gene are SQVTM and ANQGSEA. Phlebotomy per donor yielded a single 2.5 ml blood sample. Researchers put TCRalpha and TCRbeta cDNA through two nested PCRs lasting about 17 and 10 cycles. Each CDR3 protein gets one entry in TCRdb, which reprocessed the 5' RACE reads and gives no DNA. The table counts 170,000 or so distinct CDR3 sequences; 6% to 9.5% lies in the top ten. The TCR originated in a human donor with ulcerative colitis or Crohn's disease, or a healthy co-twin of an affected twin (not recorded which). The V gene is TRBV29-1, the J gene TRBJ2-3. The sample was blood. CDR3 sequence: CSVVRRPDTQYF.